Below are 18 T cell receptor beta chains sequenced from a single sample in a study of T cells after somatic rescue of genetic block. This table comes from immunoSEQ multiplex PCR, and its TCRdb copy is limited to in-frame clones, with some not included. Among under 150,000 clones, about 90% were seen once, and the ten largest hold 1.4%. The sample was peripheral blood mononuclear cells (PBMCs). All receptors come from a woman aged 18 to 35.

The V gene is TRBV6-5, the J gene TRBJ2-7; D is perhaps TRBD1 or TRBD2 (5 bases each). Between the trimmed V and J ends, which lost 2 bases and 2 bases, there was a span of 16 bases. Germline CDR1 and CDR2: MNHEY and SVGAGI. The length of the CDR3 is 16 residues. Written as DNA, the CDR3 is TGTGCCAGCAGTTACCTCCGGGGACGGAGTACCTACGAGCAGTACTTC. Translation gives CASSYLRGRSTYEQYF.

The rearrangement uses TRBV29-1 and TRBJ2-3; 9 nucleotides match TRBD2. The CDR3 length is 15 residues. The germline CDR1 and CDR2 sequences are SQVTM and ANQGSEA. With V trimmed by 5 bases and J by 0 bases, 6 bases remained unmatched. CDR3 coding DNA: TGCAGCGTTTCTCGACTAGCGGATAGCACAGATACGCAGTATTTT. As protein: CSVSRLADSTDTQYF.

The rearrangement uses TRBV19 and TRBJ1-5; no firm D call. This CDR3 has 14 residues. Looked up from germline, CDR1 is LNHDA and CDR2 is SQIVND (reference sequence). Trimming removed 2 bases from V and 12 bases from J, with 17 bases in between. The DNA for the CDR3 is TGTGCCAGTAGTATACTAGACCCTAATGTGAACCAGCATTTT. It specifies CASSILDPNVNQHF.

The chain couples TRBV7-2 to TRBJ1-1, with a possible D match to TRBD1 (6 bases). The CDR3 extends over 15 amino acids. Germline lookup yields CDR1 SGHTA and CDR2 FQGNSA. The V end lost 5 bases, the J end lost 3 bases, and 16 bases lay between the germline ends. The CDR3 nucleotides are TGTGCCAGCAGCCCGCCGGGACACGGAGACACTGAAGCTTTCTTT. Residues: CASSPPGHGDTEAFF.

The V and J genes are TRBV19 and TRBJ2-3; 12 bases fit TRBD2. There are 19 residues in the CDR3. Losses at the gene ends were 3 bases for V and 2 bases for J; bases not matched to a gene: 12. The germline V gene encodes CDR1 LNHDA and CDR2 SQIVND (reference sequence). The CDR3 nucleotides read TGTGCCAGTAGTATCCGGTTAGGACTAGCGGGGACAATCACAGATACGCAGTATTTT. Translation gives CASSIRLGLAGTITDTQYF.

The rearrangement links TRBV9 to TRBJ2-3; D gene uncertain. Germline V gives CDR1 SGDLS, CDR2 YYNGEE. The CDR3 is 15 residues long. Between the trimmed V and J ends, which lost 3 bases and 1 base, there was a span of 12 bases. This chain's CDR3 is CASSAGSYGTDTQYF. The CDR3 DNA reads TGTGCCAGCAGCGCAGGATCCTACGGCACAGATACGCAGTATTTT.

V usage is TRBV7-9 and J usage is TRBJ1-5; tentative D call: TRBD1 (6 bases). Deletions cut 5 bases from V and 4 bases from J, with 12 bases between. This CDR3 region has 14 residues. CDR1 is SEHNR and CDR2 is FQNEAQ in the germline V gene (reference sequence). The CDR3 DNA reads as TGTGCCAGCAGCCCTGGACAGACAAATCAGCCCCAGCATTTT. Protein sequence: CASSPGQTNQPQHF. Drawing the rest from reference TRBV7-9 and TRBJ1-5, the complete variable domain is DTGVSQNPRHKITKRGQNVTFRCDPISEHNRLYWYRQTLGQGPEFLTYFQNEAQLEKSRLLSDRFSAERPKGSFSTLEIQRTEQGDSAMYLCASSPGQTNQPQHFGDGTRLSIL.

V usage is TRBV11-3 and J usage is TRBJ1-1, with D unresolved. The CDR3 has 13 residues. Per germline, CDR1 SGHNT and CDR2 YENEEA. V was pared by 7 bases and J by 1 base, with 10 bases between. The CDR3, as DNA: TGTGCCAGCAAGGAGACGGCGAACACTGAAGCTTTCTTT. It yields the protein CASKETANTEAFF.

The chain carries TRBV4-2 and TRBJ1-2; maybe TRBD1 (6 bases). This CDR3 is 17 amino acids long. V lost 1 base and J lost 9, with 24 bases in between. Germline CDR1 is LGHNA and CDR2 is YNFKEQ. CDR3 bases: TGTGCCAGCAGCCAAGTTGAGGCACAGGGCTTCCTGGTTAGCTACACCTTC. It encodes CASSQVEAQGFLVSYTF.

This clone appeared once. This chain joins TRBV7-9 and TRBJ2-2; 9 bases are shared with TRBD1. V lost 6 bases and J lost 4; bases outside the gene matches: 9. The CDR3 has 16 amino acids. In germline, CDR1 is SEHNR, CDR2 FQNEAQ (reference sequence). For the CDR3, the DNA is TGTGCCAGCAGGGGGTCGGGACAGGGAAGCACCGGGGAGCTGTTTTTT. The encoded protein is CASRGSGQGSTGELFF.

CDR3 sequence (DNA): TGTGCCAGCAGTTCCACCCGGGCGTGGGGGGGCGAGCAGTACTTC. Translating it yields CASSSTRAWGGEQYF. The chain combines TRBV6-6 with TRBJ2-7; 7 bases match TRBD2. J was trimmed by 6 bases and V by 4 bases; bases with no gene match: 12. This CDR3 comprises 15 residues. Germline CDR1 reads MNHNY; CDR2 reads SVGAGI (reference sequence).

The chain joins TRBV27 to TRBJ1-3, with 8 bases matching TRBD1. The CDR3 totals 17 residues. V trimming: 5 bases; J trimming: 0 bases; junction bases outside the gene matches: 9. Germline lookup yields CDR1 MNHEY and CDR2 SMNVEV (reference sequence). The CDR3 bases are TGTGCCAGCAGTCCGGCCTGGGACAGGAACTCTGGAAACACCATATATTTT. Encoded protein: CASSPAWDRNSGNTIYF.

For the CDR3, the DNA is TGTGCCAGCAGCCCCCGGGACAGGGGATTGGATAACACTGAAGCTTTCTTT. It is translated as CASSPRDRGLDNTEAFF. The chain recombines TRBV14 with TRBJ1-1; 10 bases are a match to TRBD1. The junction had 10 bases not matched to a gene; V was cut back by 4 bases and J by 2 bases. The germline V gene has CDR1 SGHDN and CDR2 FVKESK. The CDR3 spans 17 residues.

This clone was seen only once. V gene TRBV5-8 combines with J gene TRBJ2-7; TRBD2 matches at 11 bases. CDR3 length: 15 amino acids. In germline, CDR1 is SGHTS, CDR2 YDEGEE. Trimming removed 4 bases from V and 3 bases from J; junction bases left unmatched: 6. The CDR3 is CASSARGLAGYEQYF. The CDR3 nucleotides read TGTGCCAGCAGCGCCCGAGGACTAGCGGGCTACGAGCAGTACTTC.

The CDR3 sequence: CASSTGSPYNEQFF. In DNA, the CDR3 is TGTGCCAGCAGTACAGGGTCTCCCTACAATGAGCAGTTCTTC. This rearrangement joins TRBV7-2 to TRBJ2-1, with TRBD1 as a possible D gene (6 bases). Trimming cost V 6 bases and J 2 bases, with 11 bases left between them. The germline V gene encodes CDR1 SGHTA and CDR2 FQGNSA. This CDR3 is built from 14 residues.

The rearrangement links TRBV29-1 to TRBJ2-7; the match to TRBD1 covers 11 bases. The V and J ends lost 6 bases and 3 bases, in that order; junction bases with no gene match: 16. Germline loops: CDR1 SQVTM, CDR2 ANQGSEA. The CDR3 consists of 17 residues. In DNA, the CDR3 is TGCAGCGTGACGGGGGACAGGGGGAATTCTGTTAGCTACGAGCAGTACTTC. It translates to CSVTGDRGNSVSYEQYF.

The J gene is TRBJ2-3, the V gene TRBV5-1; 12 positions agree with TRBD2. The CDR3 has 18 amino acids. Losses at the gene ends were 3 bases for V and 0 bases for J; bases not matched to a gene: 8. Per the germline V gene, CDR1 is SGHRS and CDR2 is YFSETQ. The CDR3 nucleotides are TGCGCCAGCAGCTCCGGACTAGCGGGGTCCGCAAGCACAGATACGCAGTATTTT. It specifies CASSSGLAGSASTDTQYF.

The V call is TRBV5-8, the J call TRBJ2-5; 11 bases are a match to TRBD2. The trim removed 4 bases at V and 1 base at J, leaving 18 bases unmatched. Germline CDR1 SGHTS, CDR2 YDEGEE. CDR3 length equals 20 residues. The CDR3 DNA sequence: TGTGCCAGCAGCCCAGGACGGGCTAGCGGGGGGCCTGGGTCCCAAGAGACCCAGTACTTC. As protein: CASSPGRASGGPGSQETQYF.